Each of the 27 T cell receptor beta chains below was sequenced from the same sample in a study of identical twins. Via MiXCR, TCRdb re-called the 5' RACE reads, giving one row per CDR3 protein. Of more than 600,000 distinct CDR3 sequences in the sample, roughly 20% were seen once. In addition, the sample was reused for a study of T cells expressing NK-cell markers.

The sample consisted of PBMCs. Receptors originate from a woman aged 18-29 years in good health.

This clonotype was detected only a few times. The J gene is TRBJ2-1, the V gene TRBV7-2, with D tentatively TRBD2 (5 bases). The CDR3 spans 11 residues. CDR1 is SGHTA, CDR2 FQGNSA, per germline. V gave up 11 bases and J gave up 4 bases, with 9 bases separating them. CDR3 amino acids: CASQRYNEQFF. CDR3 nucleotides: TGTGCCTCTCAGCGGTACAATGAGCAGTTCTTC.

In this sample, this clonotype turned up a few times. The V gene is TRBV12-3 or TRBV12-4, the J gene TRBJ1-1; 10 bases map to TRBD1. The CDR3 runs 16 residues. The V segment lost 6 bases and the J segment 3 bases; nucleotides outside the gene matches: 10. CDR3 sequence (DNA): TGTGCCAGCAGCCCACGGACAGGGGGGCGAGACACTGAAGCTTTCTTT. This codes for CASSPRTGGRDTEAFF.

The gene calls are TRBV20-1 and TRBJ1-5; no reliable D call. In germline, CDR1 is DFQATT, CDR2 SNEGSKA (reference sequence). The CDR3 runs 15 residues. V was cut by 1 base and J by 2 bases, with 12 bases left in between. Here the CDR3 reads CSARVTGYGNQPQHF. In nucleotides, the CDR3 is TGCAGTGCTAGAGTTACCGGGTATGGCAATCAGCCCCAGCATTTT.

There are a few counts of this clonotype. This rearrangement joins TRBV6-2 or TRBV6-3 to TRBJ2-5; 9 bases agree with TRBD2. The CDR3 has 17 residues. After removal of 4 bases from V and 1 base from J, the junction contained 10 bases not matched to a gene. Germline-derived CDR1 and CDR2 are MNHEY and SVGEGT. The CDR3, as DNA: TGTGCCAGCAGTTTCCGATTTAGCGGGAGACTCCAAGAGACCCAGTACTTC. This translates into CASSFRFSGRLQETQYF.

There are a few counts of this clonotype. The chain couples TRBV29-1 to TRBJ2-3; D is ambiguous. V was cut by 4 bases and J by 6 bases, with 17 bases left in between. The germline CDR1 and CDR2 sequences are SQVTM and ANQGSEA. This CDR3 is 14 amino acids long. In DNA form, the CDR3 reads TGCAGCGTTGTCCTGTGGTTGGGTTACGATACGCAGTATTTT. Its translation is CSVVLWLGYDTQYF.

This clonotype has more than one count but fewer than ten. The rearrangement uses TRBV10-3 and TRBJ2-3, with TRBD2 matching 12 bases. This CDR3 contains 16 residues. Germline V gene sequence: CDR1 ENHRY, CDR2 SYGVKD. V was pared by 3 bases and J by 4 bases, with 5 bases of the junction left unmatched. The CDR3 DNA reads as TGTGCCATCAGTGACACTAGCGGGGGGTACGCAGATACGCAGTATTTT. Its protein product is CAISDTSGGYADTQYF.

The CDR3 is CSAIRDSNYGYTF. CDR3 DNA: TGCAGTGCTATAAGGGACAGTAACTATGGCTACACCTTC. The chain recombines TRBV20-1 with TRBJ1-2, with 7 bases that match TRBD1. CDR1 and CDR2 from the germline V gene are DFQATT and SNEGSKA (reference sequence). The CDR3 consists of 13 residues. Unmatched junction bases numbered 3, after V lost 4 bases and J lost 1 base.

This clonotype was picked up a small number of times. This CDR3 reads CASSGPTGANYGYTF. CDR3 nucleotide sequence: TGTGCCAGCAGTGGCCCAACAGGGGCTAACTATGGCTACACCTTC. This chain connects TRBV6-2 or TRBV6-3 to TRBJ1-2; 7 bases are shared with TRBD1. Germline V lookup: CDR1 MNHEY, CDR2 SVGEGT. The CDR3 sequence is 15 residues long. V shed 5 bases and J 0 bases; nucleotides not matched to a gene: 6.

This clonotype has a handful of counts. The rearrangement links TRBV29-1 to TRBJ2-1; perhaps TRBD2 as D (6 bases). The CDR3 sequence is 12 residues long. V lost 4 bases and J 6 bases, leaving 10 bases between the germline ends. CDR1 and CDR2 from the germline V gene are SQVTM and ANQGSEA. For the CDR3, the DNA is TGCAGCGTTGGTCAGGGACTCAATGAGCAGTTCTTC. It specifies CSVGQGLNEQFF.

The genes are TRBV20-1 and TRBJ1-5; 9 nucleotides agree with TRBD1. CDR1 and CDR2 (germline): DFQATT, SNEGSKA (reference sequence). The CDR3 is made up of 15 amino acids. The V and J ends lost 0 bases and 5 bases, in that order; junction bases with no gene match: 5. The CDR3 loop reads CSAREGTGRYQPQHF. DNA of the CDR3: TGCAGTGCTAGAGAGGGGACAGGGCGGTATCAGCCCCAGCATTTT.

This clonotype has at least ten counts. This sequence joins TRBV12-3 or TRBV12-4 and TRBJ1-2; tentative D call: TRBD1 (6 bases). This CDR3 has 14 residues. The ends were cut back, 4 bases at V and 4 bases at J, with 13 bases in the middle. The CDR3 nucleotides read TGTGCCAGCAGTTCTACAGGGAGGCCCTATGGCTACACCTTC. It encodes CASSSTGRPYGYTF.

This clonotype showed up just a few times. V usage is TRBV6-1 and J usage is TRBJ2-3; 9 positions agree with TRBD2. Germline V gene data show CDR1 as MNHNS and CDR2 as SASEGT. The V segment lost 5 bases and the J segment 9 bases; nucleotides outside the gene matches: 9. The CDR3 is 14 amino acids. CDR3 amino acids: CASSPAGGSGTQYF. DNA of the CDR3: TGTGCCAGCAGTCCAGCGGGAGGATCCGGAACGCAGTATTTT.

V and J are TRBV27 and TRBJ2-7; D not certain. Germline-derived CDR1 and CDR2 are MNHEY and SMNVEV (reference sequence). The CDR3 spans 16 residues. V dropped 4 bases and J dropped 3 bases, with 19 bases sitting between them. CDR3 DNA: TGTGCCAGCAGTTCCCCTCGGGCAGGTGGGTTCTACGAGCAGTACTTC. Translating it yields CASSSPRAGGFYEQYF.

There are a few counts of this clonotype. CDR3 DNA: TGCGCCAGCAGCGCGGGACAGGGAGGTTCGGCTTTCTTT. It codes for CASSAGQGGSAFF. This chain uses TRBV5-1 with TRBJ1-1, with 9 bases aligning to TRBD1. J lost 11 bases, V lost 4 bases, and 9 bases had no gene match. CDR1 is SGHRS, CDR2 YFSETQ, per germline. The CDR3 consists of 13 residues.

This clonotype was seen a handful of times. CDR3 DNA: TGTGCCAGCAGCCTCTTGGTGGGAAGTAATAACAATGAGCAGTTCTTC. Amino acid sequence: CASSLLVGSNNNEQFF. This sequence joins TRBV27 and TRBJ2-1; no clear D. The ends were cut back, 6 bases at V and 5 bases at J, with 20 bases in the middle. The length of the CDR3 is 16 residues. The V gene's germline CDR1 is MNHEY and CDR2 SMNVEV (reference sequence).

The chain links TRBV20-1 to TRBJ1-2, with D unresolved. The germline gives CDR1 DFQATT, CDR2 SNEGSKA (reference sequence). Trimming left V 3 bases short and J 4 bases short, with 15 bases between. This CDR3 has 14 residues. CDR3 DNA: TGCAGTGCTAGTGTCCGTCGACTTTTCTATGGCTACACCTTC. It yields the protein CSASVRRLFYGYTF.

This clonotype came up a few times. V is TRBV20-1 and J is TRBJ2-7; TRBD1 matches 11 bases. The CDR3 has 15 residues. Per the germline V gene, CDR1 is DFQATT and CDR2 is SNEGSKA (reference sequence). The ends lost 3 bases at V and 4 bases at J; junction bases unmatched: 8. CDR3 in DNA: TGCAGTGCTAGTACCTGGACAGGGGGCTTTTACGAGCAGTACTTC. Translation gives CSASTWTGGFYEQYF.

This clonotype was detected many times. V usage is TRBV6-5 and J usage is TRBJ1-3; D possibly corresponds to TRBD1 (5 bases). The V and J ends lost 4 bases and 0 bases respectively, with 13 bases between them. Germline CDR1 reads MNHEY; CDR2 reads SVGAGI. The CDR3 runs to 16 residues. CDR3 sequence reads: CASSSSGHVSGNTIYF. Written as DNA, the CDR3 is TGTGCCAGCAGTTCTTCAGGGCACGTCTCTGGAAACACCATATATTTT.

This clonotype was seen at least ten times. V gene TRBV12-3 or TRBV12-4 combines with J gene TRBJ2-7; D gene unclear. The CDR3 is 15 residues long. Trimming took off 6 bases at V and 2 bases at J, with 17 bases between the two ends. The CDR3 is CASSTRGPEAYEQYF. DNA of the CDR3: TGTGCCAGCAGCACCCGCGGACCCGAAGCCTACGAGCAGTACTTC.

The V and J genes are TRBV20-1 and TRBJ2-1; tentatively, D is TRBD1 (6 bases). V lost 4 bases and J 4 bases, leaving 14 bases between the germline ends. This CDR3 has 14 residues. Germline V lookup: CDR1 DFQATT, CDR2 SNEGSKA (reference sequence). The CDR3 DNA reads TGCAGTGCTACAGGACAGAAATTATACAATGAGCAGTTCTTC. Protein sequence: CSATGQKLYNEQFF.

V is TRBV5-6 and J is TRBJ2-7; 9 bases fit TRBD2. V was clipped by 1 base and J by 1 base; unmatched bases: 9. Germline CDR1 reads SGHDT; CDR2 reads YYEEEE. The CDR3 runs 17 residues. CDR3 protein: CASSLLGGLAGSYEQYF. CDR3 in DNA: TGTGCCAGCAGCTTGTTGGGCGGGCTAGCGGGGTCCTACGAGCAGTACTTC.

The gene calls are TRBV6-5 and TRBJ2-1; D remains ambiguous. Trimming pared 2 bases from V and 9 bases from J, leaving 11 bases between. Germline CDR1 and CDR2: MNHEY and SVGAGI. The CDR3 extends over 13 amino acids. In DNA form, the CDR3 reads TGTGCCAGCAGTTACCCGCCGGCAGCTGAGCAGTTCTTC. Translated, it gives CASSYPPAAEQFF.

This clonotype was picked up a small number of times. The chain recombines TRBV4-1 with TRBJ1-2; no firm D call. The length of the CDR3 is 13 residues. CDR1 MGHRA and CDR2 YSYEKL come from the germline V gene. V was cut by 2 bases and J by 4 bases, with 8 bases left in between. The CDR3 here is CASSQRTGYGYTF. CDR3 in DNA: TGCGCCAGCAGCCAACGGACGGGCTATGGCTACACCTTC.

The V and J genes are TRBV7-2 and TRBJ2-6; 8 bases agree with TRBD1. CDR1 is SGHTA and CDR2 is FQGNSA in the germline V gene. J was trimmed by 6 bases and V by 5 bases; bases with no gene match: 9. The CDR3 extends over 16 amino acids. The CDR3 bases are TGTGCCAGCAGCCTCGGACAGGGCTCAATGGCCAACGTCCTGACTTTC. Residues: CASSLGQGSMANVLTF.

This clonotype was detected only a few times. V gene TRBV20-1 combines with J gene TRBJ1-6; D ambiguous. Germline CDR1 DFQATT, CDR2 SNEGSKA (reference sequence). The V end was cut by 6 bases, the J end by 12 bases, with 24 bases between. The CDR3 extends over 15 amino acids. The CDR3 bases are TGCAGTGCAGCGGCTAGGGTTGGAGGGATTTTACCCCTCCACTTT. Protein product: CSAAARVGGILPLHF.

This clonotype was seen more than once but under ten times. The V and J genes are TRBV12-3 or TRBV12-4 and TRBJ2-3; TRBD2 might be the D (6 bases). The V and J ends lost 10 bases and 10 bases respectively, with 21 bases between them. This CDR3 region has 13 residues. The chain's CDR3 is CATKNAGLNAQYF. In DNA form, the CDR3 reads TGTGCCACCAAGAACGCGGGGTTGAACGCGCAGTATTTT.

DNA of the CDR3: TGTGCCAGCTCACCGGGACAGGAAAGGTACGAGCAGTACTTC. The encoded protein is CASSPGQERYEQYF. The J gene is TRBJ2-7, the V gene TRBV18; TRBD1 agrees at 8 bases. CDR3 length equals 14 residues. Germline values: CDR1 KGHSH, CDR2 LQKENI. With 3 bases clipped from V and 4 bases from J, the junction kept 5 bases outside the gene matches.